This T cell receptor beta chain was documented in a study of cytomegalovirus exposure and HLA in healthy donors. Study context: Researchers found that under 90% of fewer than 450 genotyped donors fell within the Caucasian-associated ancestry cluster.

As for this clone: The target antigen is unknown.

V dropped 3 bases and J dropped 0; count of bases not matched to a gene: 9. Germline loops: CDR1 KGHSH, CDR2 LQKENI. The CDR3 loop spans 19 amino acids. It was with 60 Vbeta and 13 Jbeta primers that the PCR ran. The data were produced by immunoSEQ multiplex PCR, yet TCRdb's version contains in-frame clones alone and is incomplete. The sample holds 35,000 to 55,000 clones; 60% to 70% are singletons and the top ten take around 12%. Overall study results and limits: Upon later analysis, TCR association rates were observed to vary by HLA locus, being highest for DRB1 and lowest for HLA-C. Later analysis identified several of the most significant clusters that appeared linked to common viral pathogens. Sequences of the TCR beta chain were said to predict the HLA-A and HLA-B alleles of most subjects accurately.

The chain carries TRBV18 and TRBJ2-5; 14 bases match TRBD2. The material sequenced was PBMCs. The clonotype comes from a man in his 60s in good health and CMV-seropositive. The CDR3 reads CASSPGQGLAGVYQETQYF. The CDR3, as DNA: TGTGCCAGCTCACCGGGACAGGGACTAGCGGGAGTATACCAAGAGACCCAGTACTTC. The whole variable domain, remainder taken from reference TRBV18 and TRBJ2-5, is NAGVMQNPRHLVRRRGQEARLRCSPMKGHSHVYWYRQLPEEGLKFMVYLQKENIIDESGMPKERFSAEFPKEGPSILRIQQVVRGDSAAYFCASSPGQGLAGVYQETQYFGPGTRLLVL.